The 15 T cell receptor beta chains reported below all come from one sample, sequenced in a study of identical twins (TCRdb year 2016). Libraries were prepared through 5' RACE. The reads were generated on an Illumina HiSeq 2000. TCRdb cleaned the public reads at Q25 with fastp, built clones with MiXCR and kept in-frame beta chains. Under each unique CDR3 protein, matching rows form one entry showing the most common genes and DNA. Recorded for this sample are approximately 490,000 distinct CDR3 sequences; around 22% of them occurred a single time. The ten largest make up approximately 0.48% of the sample. This sample was also put to use in a study of yellow fever vaccine responses in identical twins.

Material: CD4+ T cells sorted from blood. The receptors originated from a woman under 30 in good health.

The rearrangement uses TRBV5-1 and TRBJ2-7; TRBD1 might be the D (6 bases). Between the trimmed V and J ends, which lost 4 bases and 2 bases, there was a span of 13 bases. This CDR3 has 14 residues. The V gene's germline CDR1 is SGHRS and CDR2 YFSETQ. CDR3 bases: TGCGCCAGCAGCGCCAGGGGTTCTCCCTACGAGCAGTACTTC. This translates into CASSARGSPYEQYF. The entire variable domain, with the rest obtained from reference TRBV5-1 and TRBJ2-7, is as follows: KAGVTQTPRYLIKTRGQQVTLSCSPISGHRSVSWYQQTPGQGLQFLFEYFSETQRNKGNFPGRFSGRQFSNSRSEMNVSTLELGDSALYLCASSARGSPYEQYFGPGTRLTVT.

This clonotype was observed a few times. The rearrangement uses TRBV29-1 and TRBJ2-1; the D call may be TRBD1 or TRBD2 (5 bases each). CDR1 SQVTM and CDR2 ANQGSEA come from the germline V gene. Trimming left V 3 bases short and J 0 bases short, with 12 bases between. The CDR3 is made up of 15 amino acids. The CDR3 DNA reads as TGCAGCGTTGATCGTGGGACCAGCTCCTACAATGAGCAGTTCTTC. Amino acid sequence: CSVDRGTSSYNEQFF.

This clonotype was observed a handful of times. The V call is TRBV5-1, the J call TRBJ2-1, with D unresolved. V lost 5 bases and J lost 10, with 10 bases in between. Germline V gene data show CDR1 as SGHRS and CDR2 as YFSETQ. The CDR3 is made up of 11 amino acids. The CDR3 loop reads CASSLEKEQFF. CDR3 bases: TGCGCCAGCAGTCTAGAAAAAGAGCAGTTCTTC.

DNA for the CDR3: TGTGCCAGCACCGCGGGACTACCAACCACCGGGGAGCTGTTTTTT. It yields the protein CASTAGLPTTGELFF. This chain links TRBV12-3 or TRBV12-4 with TRBJ2-2; 7 bases map to TRBD2. This CDR3 has 15 residues. With V trimmed by 7 bases and J by 4 bases, 9 bases remained unmatched.

This chain uses TRBV2 with TRBJ2-2; 10 bases agree with TRBD1. This CDR3 has 14 residues. J gave up 6 bases and V 9 bases, and 7 bases lay outside the gene matches. Germline CDR1 SNHLY, CDR2 FYNNEI. DNA of the CDR3: TGTGCCAGTGGACAGGGGGGGGTGGCCGGGGAGCTGTTTTTT. Translation: CASGQGGVAGELFF.

The gene calls are TRBV24-1 and TRBJ2-2, with D tentatively TRBD2 (5 bases). The CDR3 runs to 13 residues. From germline, CDR1 is KGHDR and CDR2 SFDVKD. Trimming pared 6 bases from V and 5 bases from J, leaving 9 bases between. CDR3 DNA: TGTGCCACCAGTCACCCGGGAACCGGGGAGCTGTTTTTT. It yields the protein CATSHPGTGELFF.

This chain joins TRBV7-9 and TRBJ2-2; no clear D. The germline CDR1 and CDR2 sequences are SEHNR and FQNEAQ (reference sequence). CDR3 length equals 13 residues. The V and J ends lost 8 bases and 0 bases respectively, with 7 bases between them. This chain's CDR3 is CASRYANTGELFF. The DNA of the CDR3 is TGTGCCAGCCGCTACGCGAACACCGGGGAGCTGTTTTTT.

This clonotype occurred a few times. This rearrangement joins TRBV5-1 to TRBJ2-1; 9 nucleotides agree with TRBD2. This CDR3 comprises 16 residues. Trimming removed 0 bases from V and 7 bases from J; junction bases left unmatched: 8. The germline V gene has CDR1 SGHRS and CDR2 YFSETQ. Here the CDR3 DNA reads TGCGCCAGCAGCTTGGCCCCAGCGGGGGGTAAGAATGAGCAGTTCTTC. This gives the protein CASSLAPAGGKNEQFF. Drawing the rest from reference TRBV5-1 and TRBJ2-1, the complete variable domain is KAGVTQTPRYLIKTRGQQVTLSCSPISGHRSVSWYQQTPGQGLQFLFEYFSETQRNKGNFPGRFSGRQFSNSRSEMNVSTLELGDSALYLCASSLAPAGGKNEQFFGPGTRLTVL.

This clonotype has just a few counts. CDR3 sequence: CSVEIENYEQYF. The CDR3 region has the DNA TGCAGCGTTGAGATAGAAAACTACGAGCAGTACTTC. The gene calls are TRBV29-1 and TRBJ2-7; D is unclear. V was pared by 3 bases and J by 3 bases, with 9 bases between. Germline CDR1 and CDR2: SQVTM and ANQGSEA. CDR3 length equals 12 residues.

This clonotype has just a few counts. The chain employs TRBV3-1 and TRBJ2-4; tentatively, D is TRBD2 (6 bases). Trimming cost V 4 bases and J 8 bases, with 12 bases left between them. CDR1 and CDR2 from the germline V gene are LGHDT and YNNKEL (reference sequence). The CDR3 has 13 amino acids. The CDR3 sequence: CASSPSPSDIQYF. CDR3 nucleotides: TGTGCCAGCAGCCCGAGTCCTAGCGACATTCAGTACTTC.

The J gene is TRBJ2-1, the V gene TRBV3-1, with D tentatively TRBD1 or TRBD2 (5 bases each). CDR3 length: 15 amino acids. Trimming stripped 0 bases from V and 12 bases from J, with 18 bases between. Germline V gene data show CDR1 as LGHDT and CDR2 as YNNKEL (reference sequence). The CDR3 DNA reads as TGTGCCAGCAGCCAAGAGTTCGGGACCCCGGGTCGGCAGTTCTTC. It is translated as CASSQEFGTPGRQFF.

The chain joins TRBV20-1 to TRBJ2-1, with 10 bases matching TRBD1. The CDR3 is 14 amino acids. Germline V gene sequence: CDR1 DFQATT, CDR2 SNEGSKA (reference sequence). The J segment lost 6 bases and the V segment lost 3 bases, leaving 5 bases of the junction unmatched. The CDR3 reads CSASTGTGVNEQFF. In DNA form, the CDR3 reads TGCAGTGCTAGTACCGGGACAGGGGTCAATGAGCAGTTCTTC.

This clonotype was picked up a small number of times. The rearrangement links TRBV7-8 to TRBJ1-5; 11 positions match TRBD1. Trimming took 6 bases from V and 3 from J; bases not matched to a gene: 7. CDR1 is SGHVS and CDR2 is FQNEAQ in the germline V gene. The CDR3 is 16 residues long. CDR3: CASRRDRGMINQPQHF. CDR3 nucleotide sequence: TGTGCCAGCAGACGGGACAGGGGGATGATCAATCAGCCCCAGCATTTT.

The chain couples TRBV24-1 to TRBJ1-1; D gene ambiguous. The germline V gene has CDR1 KGHDR and CDR2 SFDVKD. V was trimmed by 9 bases and J by 3 bases, leaving 7 bases between them. This CDR3 is built from 11 residues. DNA of the CDR3: TGTGCCACCGTCGGGGACACTGAAGCTTTCTTT. Translation gives CATVGDTEAFF.

There are a few counts of this clonotype. V gene TRBV20-1 combines with J gene TRBJ1-1; 8 nucleotides align to TRBD1. Germline CDR1 and CDR2: DFQATT and SNEGSKA (reference sequence). Losses at the gene ends were 5 bases for V and 0 bases for J; bases not matched to a gene: 8. This CDR3 spans 15 amino acids. CDR3 nucleotide sequence: TGCAGTGCTCCAACAGGGACAGGTATGAACACTGAAGCTTTCTTT. Protein sequence: CSAPTGTGMNTEAFF.